Shown below are 13 T cell receptor beta chains from a single sample sequenced in a study of T cell clones after liver transplantation. Measured with immunoSEQ multiplex PCR; TCRdb has only the in-frame clones, and not every one. The sample has about 75,000 clones; 80% to 85% are singletons. Sequencing used CD4+ T cells from blood, obtained around 50 months after liver transplant. Receptor source: a human patient who received a liver transplant. A share of the T cells may be of graft donor origin.

The V gene is TRBV7-9, the J gene TRBJ1-2; 8 nucleotides align to TRBD1. Germline CDR1 SEHNR, CDR2 FQNEAQ (reference sequence). V trimming: 4 bases; J trimming: 5 bases; junction bases outside the gene matches: 9. CDR3 size: 15 residues. CDR3 DNA sequence: TGTGCCAGCAGCTCAGAGCAGGGGGCAACGTATGGCTACACCTTC. Translated: CASSSEQGATYGYTF.

The chain employs TRBV4-1 and TRBJ1-4; D remains ambiguous. The CDR3 extends over 16 amino acids. V was shortened by 3 bases and J by 8 bases, with 19 bases between the two germline ends. CDR1 and CDR2 from the germline V gene are MGHRA and YSYEKL. CDR3 DNA: TGCGCCAGCAGCCAGGGGAGGGAAGAGATCAGGGAAAAACTGTTTTTT. The encoded protein is CASSQGREEIREKLFF.

This clone came up a few times. CDR3 nucleotide sequence: TGTGCCAGCAGTTACAGGAACACTGAAGCTTTCTTT. Amino acids: CASSYRNTEAFF. The chain carries TRBV6-5 and TRBJ1-1; D not resolved. CDR1 and CDR2 from the germline V gene are MNHEY and SVGAGI. The CDR3 totals 12 residues. Trimming cost V 2 bases and J 1 base, with 2 bases left between them.

The V gene is TRBV2, the J gene TRBJ1-5; D is possibly TRBD1 (6 bases). V was cut by 1 base and J by 6 bases, with 13 bases left in between. The germline gives CDR1 SNHLY, CDR2 FYNNEI. The CDR3 runs to 15 residues. The CDR3 is CASSEVGTFGQPQHF. The CDR3 DNA sequence: TGTGCCAGCAGTGAAGTCGGGACATTTGGTCAGCCCCAGCATTTT.

This rearrangement joins TRBV6-5 to TRBJ2-7; D is undetermined. The CDR3 has 13 residues. Trimming pared 2 bases from V and 2 bases from J, leaving 7 bases between. CDR1 MNHEY and CDR2 SVGAGI come from the germline V gene. This CDR3 reads CASSYDPPYEQYF. The CDR3 region has the DNA TGTGCCAGCAGTTACGACCCCCCCTACGAGCAGTACTTC.

This clone was seen once. DNA for the CDR3: TGTGCCAGCAGCCAGGGACAGCGAGAAGAGACCCAGTACTTC. This translates into CASSQGQREETQYF. The chain employs TRBV11-2 and TRBJ2-5, with TRBD1 matching over 7 bases. CDR1 is SGHAT and CDR2 is FQNNGV in the germline V gene. Unmatched junction bases numbered 6, after V lost 5 bases and J lost 3 bases. This CDR3 is 14 amino acids long. The full variable domain, its missing parts supplied by reference TRBV11-2 and TRBJ2-5, is EAGVAQSPRYKIIEKRQSVAFWCNPISGHATLYWYQQILGQGPKLLIQFQNNGVVDDSQLPKDRFSAERLKGVDSTLKIQPAKLEDSAVYLCASSQGQREETQYFGPGTRLLVL.

A few counts support this clone. The genes are TRBV5-1 and TRBJ2-7; 7 nucleotides align to TRBD1. Germline-derived CDR1 and CDR2 are SGHRS and YFSETQ. CDR3 length equals 20 residues. The junction had 23 bases not matched to a gene; V was cut back by 2 bases and J by 3 bases. CDR3 sequence (DNA): TGCGCCAGCAGCTTTCCCTCGGCAGGGGGAGAAGGTTGGCATGTCTACGAGCAGTACTTC. Translation: CASSFPSAGGEGWHVYEQYF.

V and J are TRBV6-1 and TRBJ1-1; 8 bases are a match to TRBD1. V was clipped by 5 bases and J by 4 bases; unmatched bases: 9. The CDR3 runs 15 residues. The germline V gene encodes CDR1 MNHNS and CDR2 SASEGT. DNA of the CDR3: TGTGCCAGCAGTCCCAGGGGGCTTCGAGGCACTGAAGCTTTCTTT. Translation gives CASSPRGLRGTEAFF.

The chain recombines TRBV11-1 with TRBJ1-1; no clear D. CDR3 size: 15 residues. Trimming removed 1 base from V and 1 base from J, with 10 bases in between. Germline assignment: CDR1 SGHAT and CDR2 FQDESV (reference sequence). CDR3 coding DNA: TGTGCCAGCAGCTTAGAACACGGGGAGAACACTGAAGCTTTCTTT. Translated: CASSLEHGENTEAFF.

The V gene is TRBV15, the J gene TRBJ2-7; the match to TRBD1 covers 9 bases. CDR3 length: 15 amino acids. Germline lookup yields CDR1 LNHNV and CDR2 YYDKDF (reference sequence). The V gene end was trimmed by 2 bases and the J gene end by 4 bases; junction bases not matched to a gene: 6. CDR3: CATSRLTGGRYEQYF. CDR3 coding DNA: TGTGCCACCAGCAGACTGACAGGGGGTAGGTACGAGCAGTACTTC.

This clone was found once. This chain uses TRBV5-1 with TRBJ2-4; perhaps TRBD2 as D (6 bases). The CDR3 totals 15 residues. V gave up 3 bases and J gave up 7 bases, with 17 bases separating them. Looked up from germline, CDR1 is SGHRS and CDR2 is YFSETQ. CDR3 sequence reads: CASSWEAGPHNIQYF. In DNA, the CDR3 is TGCGCCAGCAGCTGGGAGGCGGGACCCCACAACATTCAGTACTTC.

The CDR3 loop reads CASSLDPGTGNTIYF. The DNA of the CDR3 is TGTGCCAGCAGCTTGGACCCAGGCACTGGAAACACCATATATTTT. The chain combines TRBV7-2 with TRBJ1-3; no clear D. Germline CDR1 is SGHTA and CDR2 is FQGNSA. V lost 3 bases and J lost 2, with 11 bases in between. The CDR3 extends over 15 amino acids.

This clone was observed a single time. The chain couples TRBV7-9 to TRBJ2-7; D is possibly TRBD1 or TRBD2 (5 bases each). Germline V CDR1 and CDR2: SEHNR, FQNEAQ (reference sequence). V gave up 3 bases and J gave up 6 bases, with 12 bases separating them. This CDR3 spans 13 amino acids. The CDR3 bases are TGTGCCAGCAGCTTGGGACCGTCGGCCGAGCAGTACTTC. This codes for CASSLGPSAEQYF.